This note documents a single T cell receptor beta chain sequence. The sample comes from a study of blood T cell repertoires in COVID-19. On the study more broadly: COVID-19 samples from acute and convalescent phases originated in the United States, Italy and Spain. Sample material is recorded as cDNA or gDNA derived from T cells, B-cell-depleted T cells, or PBMCs.

Original data processing: Scientists estimated how many nucleated cells there were by amplifying reference gene primers. Assay used: immunoSEQ multiplex PCR; TCRdb lists only in-frame clones, some missing. V, J and clone size are those of that table, while D and trimming were read from the DNA. This sample has approximately 500,000 clones; 85% to 90% occur once, and the top ten carry less than 9.5%. In Seattle, patients joined the study during active infection and were tracked longitudinally. V lost 1 base and J lost 3, with 13 bases in between. CDR1 and CDR2 (germline): MGHRA, YSYEKL. The CDR3 runs to 16 residues.

The sequence was obtained from a woman aged 50 to 60 with COVID-19, enrolled during active disease. Sequenced: peripheral blood. The chain is built from TRBV4-1 and TRBJ1-5; D remains ambiguous. CDR3 nucleotide sequence: TGCGCCAGCAGCCAAGTTGGTATCGCGTTCAATCAGCCCCAGCATTTT. Protein product: CASSQVGIAFNQPQHF.